Listed below are T cell receptor beta chains from one sample, sequenced in a study of CD8 T cells in Susac syndrome. A single record per CDR3 protein comes from TCRdb applying MiXCR to the immunoSEQ multiplex PCR reads. The repertoire holds about 85,000 distinct CDR3 sequences, with over 90% as singletons. Specimen: CD8+ T cells from PBMCs. The receptors were gathered from a human donor with Susac syndrome. Each CDR3 is given with its conserved first and last residue. Each record gives: CDR3 protein, CDR3 DNA, V gene, clone size, J gene, D gene. The D gene is left open where the match is weak. A clone size is listed for some rows: how often the clone was seen (once, few, many), or a class if it is expanded.

CASINGAGQETQYF TGTGCCAGCATAAACGGGGCGGGCCAAGAGACCCAGTACTTC TRBV6-6 . TRBJ2-5 .
CSVRMGARNEQFF TGCAGCGTTCGAATGGGAGCTCGGAATGAGCAGTTCTTC TRBV29-1 once TRBJ2-1 .
CASSLAVTTNEQFF TGTGCCAGCAGCTTAGCCGTAACTACAAATGAGCAGTTCTTC TRBV11-1 . TRBJ2-1 .
CASSSKEGQEGRYQETQYF TGTGCCAGCAGCTCGAAGGAGGGACAGGAGGGCCGTTACCAAGAGACCCAGTACTTC TRBV13 . TRBJ2-5 TRBD1
CASSVVSTDYNEQFF TGTGCCAGCAGCGTAGTTTCCACGGATTACAATGAGCAGTTCTTC TRBV9 . TRBJ2-1 .
CSVEGFAFF TGCAGCGTTGAAGGTTTTGCTTTCTTT TRBV29-1 . TRBJ1-1 .
CASSAGGLSLMDSGETQYF TGTGCCAGCAGCGCAGGTGGTCTTAGTCTCATGGATTCGGGGGAGACCCAGTACTTC TRBV7-8 . TRBJ2-5 .
CASSLVVAGGNEQFF TGCGCCAGCAGCTTGGTTGTAGCGGGGGGTAATGAGCAGTTCTTC TRBV5-1 . TRBJ2-1 TRBD2
CSARDPELSYNEQFF TGCAGTGCTAGAGACCCCGAACTCTCCTACAATGAGCAGTTCTTC TRBV20-1 . TRBJ2-1 .
CASSLSRDNTGELFF TGTGCCAGCAGTCTCTCCAGGGATAACACCGGGGAGCTGTTTTTT TRBV5-4 . TRBJ2-2 .
CASSSRTSGRNYEQYF TGTGCCAGCAGTTCGCGGACTAGCGGGCGCAACTACGAGCAGTACTTC TRBV12-3/TRBV12-4 . TRBJ2-7 TRBD2
CASSYADSYEQYF TGTGCCAGCAGTTACGCCGACAGCTACGAGCAGTACTTC TRBV6-5 once TRBJ2-7 .
CASSWTPETQYF TGTGCCAGCAGTTGGACTCCGGAGACCCAGTACTTC TRBV28 . TRBJ2-5 .
CASSQGDTQYF TGTGCCAGCAGCCAAGGGGATACGCAGTATTTT TRBV14 few TRBJ2-3 .
CASSPGTGGVQPQHF TGTGCCAGCAGCCCGGGGACAGGAGGGGTCCAGCCCCAGCATTTT TRBV27 . TRBJ1-5 TRBD1